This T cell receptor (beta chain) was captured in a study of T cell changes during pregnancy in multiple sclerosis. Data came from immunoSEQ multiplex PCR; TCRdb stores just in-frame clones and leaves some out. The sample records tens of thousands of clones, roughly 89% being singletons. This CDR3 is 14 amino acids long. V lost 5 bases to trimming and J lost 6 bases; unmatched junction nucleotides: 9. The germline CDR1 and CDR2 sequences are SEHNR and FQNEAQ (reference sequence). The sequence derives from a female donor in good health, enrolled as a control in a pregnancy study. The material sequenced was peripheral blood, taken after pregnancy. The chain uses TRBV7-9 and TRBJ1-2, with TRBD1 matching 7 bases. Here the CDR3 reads CASSQPPGGDGYTF. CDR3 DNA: TGTGCCAGCAGCCAACCGCCAGGGGGTGATGGCTACACCTTC. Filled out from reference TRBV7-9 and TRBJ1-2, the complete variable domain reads DTGVSQNPRHKITKRGQNVTFRCDPISEHNRLYWYRQTLGQGPEFLTYFQNEAQLEKSRLLSDRFSAERPKGSFSTLEIQRTEQGDSAMYLCASSQPPGGDGYTFGSGTRLTVV.